These 3 T cell receptor beta chains were all obtained from the same sample, sequenced in a study of T cells in women clearing cervical HPV infection. TCRdb's table, derived via immunoSEQ multiplex PCR, lists solely in-frame clones and lacks some. The sample data list tens of thousands of clones. The source material was blood buffy coat. These receptors were obtained from a woman between 18 and 70 years old with a cervical HPV16 infection that either progressed to CIN3+ or cleared (not recorded which).

A note on this clone: The sequence runs out 3 residues before the end of the CDR3; the remainder is reconstructed from the germline J gene. The chain joins TRBV13 to TRBJ2-2; D call uncertain. Per germline, CDR1 PRHDT and CDR2 FYEKMQ (reference sequence). The germline V and J ends were trimmed by 5 bases and 6 bases, with 4 bases remaining between them. The CDR3 contains 11 residues. The covered CDR3 bases are TGTGCCAGCAGCCCGTCCGGGGAG. Translated, it gives CASSPSGE. The whole CDR3 protein reads CASSPSGELFF.

Details on this clone: Read sequence stops 3 residues before the CDR3 end, and the germline J gene provides the missing end. This sequence joins TRBV2 and TRBJ2-7; tentative D call: TRBD2 (6 bases). Germline V gives CDR1 SNHLY, CDR2 FYNNEI. CDR3 size: 14 residues. The V gene lost 10 bases and the J gene lost 5 bases, with 21 bases spanning the gap. The covered CDR3 bases are TGTGCCATCCGTTTAGCGGCAATGCCCCACGAG. As protein: CAIRLAAMPHE. The entire CDR3 sequence reads CAIRLAAMPHEQYF.

On this clone: The read terminates 3 residues before the CDR3 end, so the remaining end is supplied by the germline J gene. This chain uses TRBV19 with TRBJ2-3; 9 bases are a match to TRBD2. V was pared by 7 bases and J by 5 bases, with 7 bases of the junction left unmatched. Germline loops: CDR1 LNHDA, CDR2 SQIVND (reference sequence). The CDR3 sequence is 14 residues long. The chain's CDR3 is CASNGGGAGDTQYF. CDR3 bases read: TGTGCCAGTAATGGCGGGGGGGCCGGAGATACG.